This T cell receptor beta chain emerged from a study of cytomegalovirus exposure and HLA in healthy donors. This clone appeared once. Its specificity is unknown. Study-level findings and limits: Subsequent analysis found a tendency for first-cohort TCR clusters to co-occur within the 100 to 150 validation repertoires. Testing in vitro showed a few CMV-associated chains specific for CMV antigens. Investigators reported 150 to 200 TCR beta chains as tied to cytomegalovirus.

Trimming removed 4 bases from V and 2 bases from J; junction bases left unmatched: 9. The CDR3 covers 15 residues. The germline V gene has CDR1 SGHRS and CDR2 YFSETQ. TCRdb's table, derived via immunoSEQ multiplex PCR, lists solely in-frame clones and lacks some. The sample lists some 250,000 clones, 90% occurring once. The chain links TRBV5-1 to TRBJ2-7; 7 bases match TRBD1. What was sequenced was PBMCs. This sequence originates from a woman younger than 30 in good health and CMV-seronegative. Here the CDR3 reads CASSLGPDRAYEQYF. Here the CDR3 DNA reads TGCGCCAGCAGCCTTGGCCCTGACAGGGCCTACGAGCAGTACTTC.